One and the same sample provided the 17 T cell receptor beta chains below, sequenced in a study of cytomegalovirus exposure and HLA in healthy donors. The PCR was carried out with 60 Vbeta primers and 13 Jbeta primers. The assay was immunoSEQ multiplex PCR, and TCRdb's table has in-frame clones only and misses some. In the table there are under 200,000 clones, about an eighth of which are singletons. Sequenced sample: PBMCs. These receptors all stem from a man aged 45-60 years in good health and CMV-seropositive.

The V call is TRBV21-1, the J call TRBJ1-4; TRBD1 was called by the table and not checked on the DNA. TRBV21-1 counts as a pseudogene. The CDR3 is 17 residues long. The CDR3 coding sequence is TGTGCCAGCAGCAAACTCAAGAGGCAGGGGGTGAGGGAAAAACTGTTTTTT. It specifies CASSKLKRQGVREKLFF.

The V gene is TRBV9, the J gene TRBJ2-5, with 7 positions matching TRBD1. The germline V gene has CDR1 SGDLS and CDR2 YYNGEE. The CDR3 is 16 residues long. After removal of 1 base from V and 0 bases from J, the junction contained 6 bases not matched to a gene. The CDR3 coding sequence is TGTGCCAGCAGCGTAAACACAGGGGTTTACCAAGAGACCCAGTACTTC. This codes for CASSVNTGVYQETQYF.

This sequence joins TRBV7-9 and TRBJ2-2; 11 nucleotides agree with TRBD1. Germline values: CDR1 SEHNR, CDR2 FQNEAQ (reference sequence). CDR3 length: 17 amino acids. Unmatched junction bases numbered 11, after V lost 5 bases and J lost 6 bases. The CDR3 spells CASSLLWTGGNSGELFF. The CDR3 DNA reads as TGTGCCAGCAGCCTTTTGTGGACAGGGGGCAATTCCGGGGAGCTGTTTTTT.

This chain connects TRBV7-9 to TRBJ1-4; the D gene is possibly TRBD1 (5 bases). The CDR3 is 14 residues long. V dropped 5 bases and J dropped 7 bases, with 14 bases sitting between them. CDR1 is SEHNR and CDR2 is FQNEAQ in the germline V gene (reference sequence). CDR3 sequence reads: CASSVRVEGEKLFF. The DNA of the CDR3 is TGTGCCAGCAGCGTCAGGGTAGAAGGTGAAAAACTGTTTTTT.

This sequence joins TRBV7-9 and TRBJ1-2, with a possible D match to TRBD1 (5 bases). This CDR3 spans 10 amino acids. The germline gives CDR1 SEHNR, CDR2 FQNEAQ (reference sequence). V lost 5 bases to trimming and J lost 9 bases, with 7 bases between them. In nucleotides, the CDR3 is TGTGCCAGCAGCCACAGGAGCTACACCTTC. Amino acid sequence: CASSHRSYTF.

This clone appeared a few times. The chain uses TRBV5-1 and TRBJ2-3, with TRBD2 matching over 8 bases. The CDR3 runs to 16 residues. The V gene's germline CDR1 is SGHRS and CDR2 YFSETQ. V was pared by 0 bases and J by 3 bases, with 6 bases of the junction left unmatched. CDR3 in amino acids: CASSLEAGGGTDTQYF. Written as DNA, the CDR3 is TGCGCCAGCAGCTTGGAGGCGGGGGGTGGGACAGATACGCAGTATTTT.

This chain's CDR3 is CSGGQSNTEAFF. The DNA for the CDR3 is TGCAGCGGGGGACAGTCTAACACTGAAGCTTTCTTT. This chain connects TRBV29-1 to TRBJ1-1, with TRBD1 matching over 7 bases. With 7 bases clipped from V and 2 bases from J, the junction kept 4 bases outside the gene matches. CDR3 length equals 12 residues. The germline V gene has CDR1 SQVTM and CDR2 ANQGSEA.

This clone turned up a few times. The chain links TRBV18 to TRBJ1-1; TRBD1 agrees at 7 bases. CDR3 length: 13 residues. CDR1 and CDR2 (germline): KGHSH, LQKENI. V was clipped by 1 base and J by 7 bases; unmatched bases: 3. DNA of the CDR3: TGTGCCAGCTCACCACTAAGGGACAGTGAAGCTTTCTTT. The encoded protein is CASSPLRDSEAFF.

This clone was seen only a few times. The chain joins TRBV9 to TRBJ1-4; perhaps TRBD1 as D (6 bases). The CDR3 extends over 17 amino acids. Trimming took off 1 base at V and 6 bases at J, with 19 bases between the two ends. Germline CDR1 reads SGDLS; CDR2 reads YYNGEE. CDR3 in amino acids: CASSVTSRPKGDEKLFF. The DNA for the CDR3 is TGTGCCAGCAGCGTAACAAGTCGGCCGAAGGGGGATGAAAAACTGTTTTTT.

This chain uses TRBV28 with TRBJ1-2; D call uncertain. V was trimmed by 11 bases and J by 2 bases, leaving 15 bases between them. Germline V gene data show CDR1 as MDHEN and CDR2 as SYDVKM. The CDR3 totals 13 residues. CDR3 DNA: TGTGCCTCTAGCAAAGACTTAAACTATGGCTACACCTTC. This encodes CASSKDLNYGYTF.

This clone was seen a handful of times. Here the CDR3 reads CAWSPGQVSGNTIYF. The CDR3 nucleotides read TGTGCCTGGAGCCCGGGACAGGTCTCTGGAAACACCATATATTTT. The rearrangement links TRBV30 to TRBJ1-3; TRBD1 matches 8 bases. Germline V CDR1 and CDR2: GTSNPN, SVGIG (reference sequence). This CDR3 comprises 15 residues. V lost 3 bases to trimming and J lost 0 bases; unmatched junction nucleotides: 4.

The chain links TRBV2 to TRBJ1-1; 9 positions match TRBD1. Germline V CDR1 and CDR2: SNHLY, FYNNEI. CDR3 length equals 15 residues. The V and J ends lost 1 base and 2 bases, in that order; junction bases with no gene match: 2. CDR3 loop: CASSEEGQGNTEAFF. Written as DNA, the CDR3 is TGTGCCAGCAGTGAAGAGGGACAGGGCAACACTGAAGCTTTCTTT.

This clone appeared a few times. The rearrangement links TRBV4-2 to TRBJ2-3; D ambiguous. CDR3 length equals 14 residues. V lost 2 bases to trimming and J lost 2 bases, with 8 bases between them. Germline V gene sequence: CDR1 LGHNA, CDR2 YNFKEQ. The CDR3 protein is CASSQTGSTDTQYF. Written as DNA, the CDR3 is TGTGCCAGCAGCCAAACTGGTTCCACAGATACGCAGTATTTT.

The CDR3 sequence is CASRAGGNNSPLHF. Here the CDR3 DNA reads TGTGCCAGCAGGGCAGGAGGAAATAATTCACCCCTCCACTTT. V is TRBV6-5 and J is TRBJ1-6; no clear D. This CDR3 is 14 amino acids long. Germline CDR1 reads MNHEY; CDR2 reads SVGAGI. Trimming pared 6 bases from V and 5 bases from J, leaving 11 bases between.

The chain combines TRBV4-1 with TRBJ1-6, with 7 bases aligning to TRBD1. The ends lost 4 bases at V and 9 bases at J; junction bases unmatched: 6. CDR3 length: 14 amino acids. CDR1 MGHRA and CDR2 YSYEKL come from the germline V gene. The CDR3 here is CASSRRTGPSPLHF. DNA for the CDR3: TGCGCCAGCAGCCGAAGGACAGGTCCTTCACCCCTCCACTTT.

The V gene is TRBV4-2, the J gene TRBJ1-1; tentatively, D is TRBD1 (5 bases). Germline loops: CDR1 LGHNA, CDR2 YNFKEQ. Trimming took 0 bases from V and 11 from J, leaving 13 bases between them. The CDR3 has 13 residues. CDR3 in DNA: TGTGCCAGCAGCCAAGATCGAAGGGGCAAGGCTTTCTTT. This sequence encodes CASSQDRRGKAFF.

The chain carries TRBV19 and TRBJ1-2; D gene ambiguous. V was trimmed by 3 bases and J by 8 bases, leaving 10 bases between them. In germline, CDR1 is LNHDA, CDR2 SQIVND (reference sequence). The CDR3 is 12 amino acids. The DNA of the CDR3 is TGTGCCAGTAGTATTTCCGGGGAAGGCTACACCTTC. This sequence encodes CASSISGEGYTF.